The 20 T cell receptor beta chains reported below all come from one sample, sequenced in a study of blood T cells in healthy people across ages. The authors ran a second PCR of about 6 to 11 cycles using a sample-barcoded 5' primer and a J-beta primer mix. TCRdb independently ran MiXCR on the 5' RACE reads; one entry per CDR3 protein. The sample lists 750,000 to 850,000 distinct CDR3 sequences, around a quarter occurring once. The sample also formed part of further work on T cells of mothers and their children.

Sequenced: blood. Receptors originate from a boy younger than 18 in good health.

This clonotype occurred a few times. The chain has TRBV5-6 and TRBJ2-6; D tentatively reads TRBD1 or TRBD2 (7 bases each). The germline V and J ends were trimmed by 3 bases and 0 bases, with 16 bases remaining between them. The V gene's germline CDR1 is SGHDT and CDR2 YYEEEE. This CDR3 is built from 18 residues. In DNA, the CDR3 is TGTGCCAGCAGCTCCGACAGGGAGGGAACCTCTGGGGCCAACGTCCTGACTTTC. This sequence encodes CASSSDREGTSGANVLTF.

This clonotype was found a few times. The chain has TRBV4-2 and TRBJ2-7; D call uncertain. The CDR3 contains 13 residues. In germline, CDR1 is LGHNA, CDR2 YNFKEQ. V lost 0 bases and J lost 2, with 5 bases in between. CDR3 bases: TGTGCCAGCAGCCAAGAGGGTGCCTACGAGCAGTACTTC. Its protein is CASSQEGAYEQYF.

A few counts support this clonotype. This chain connects TRBV20-1 to TRBJ2-5, with 7 bases lining up with TRBD2. Matching the DNA end better, TRBJ2-1 makes the J call doubtful. Germline CDR1 is DFQATT and CDR2 is SNEGSKA (reference sequence). This CDR3 region has 14 residues. In nucleotides, the CDR3 is TGCAGTGCCCCCAAGGGCGGGAGTAGCTATGAGCAGTTCTTC. As protein: CSAPKGGSSYEQFF.

The genes are TRBV4-3 and TRBJ2-7; unclear D gene. The germline V and J ends were trimmed by 0 bases and 6 bases, with 21 bases remaining between them. The germline V gene encodes CDR1 LGHNA and CDR2 YSLEER. CDR3 length: 17 residues. The CDR3 nucleotides are TGCGCCAGCAGCCAAGATCTTACGCGGCCTCCCATCGGCGAGCAGTACTTC. This gives the protein CASSQDLTRPPIGEQYF.

The chain recombines TRBV5-5 with TRBJ1-6, with a weak D call TRBD1 (5 bases). The V end was cut by 5 bases, the J end by 7 bases, with 19 bases between. The germline CDR1 and CDR2 sequences are SGHKS and YYEKEE (reference sequence). This CDR3 region has 16 residues. Written as DNA, the CDR3 is TGTGCCAGCAGTTGGAGCTCCGGGGCAAAGAATTCACCCCTCCACTTT. This sequence encodes CASSWSSGAKNSPLHF.

V gene TRBV20-1 combines with J gene TRBJ1-1; D ambiguous. This CDR3 comprises 13 residues. V dropped 5 bases and J dropped 0 bases, with 10 bases sitting between them. In germline, CDR1 is DFQATT, CDR2 SNEGSKA (reference sequence). CDR3: CSAPQNMNTEAFF. The CDR3 DNA sequence: TGCAGTGCTCCACAGAATATGAACACTGAAGCTTTCTTT.

V usage is TRBV7-3 and J usage is TRBJ1-1; the match to TRBD1 covers 10 bases. The J segment lost 4 bases and the V segment lost 3 bases, leaving 5 bases of the junction unmatched. The CDR3 consists of 15 residues. The germline gives CDR1 SGHTA, CDR2 FQGTGA. The CDR3 protein is CASSFGTGETTEAFF. In DNA, the CDR3 is TGTGCCAGCAGCTTCGGGACAGGGGAAACCACTGAAGCTTTCTTT.

The CDR3 reads CASSWLAGFNEQFF. In DNA form, the CDR3 reads TGTGCCAGCAGTTGGCTAGCGGGATTCAATGAGCAGTTCTTC. The gene calls are TRBV27 and TRBJ2-5; 9 bases agree with TRBD2. The end of the DNA is better explained by TRBJ2-1, so the J call may be wrong. Germline lookup yields CDR1 MNHEY and CDR2 SMNVEV (reference sequence). This CDR3 comprises 14 residues.

Only a few counts were recorded for this clonotype. The chain uses TRBV7-9 and TRBJ2-5; either TRBD1 or TRBD2 may supply D (6 bases each). Trimming cost V 2 bases and J 2 bases, with 18 bases left between them. The V gene's germline CDR1 is SEHNR and CDR2 FQNEAQ (reference sequence). The CDR3 spans 17 residues. The CDR3 nucleotides are TGTGCCAGCAGCTTAAGTTGGGGGGCGCAGGTTCAAGAGACCCAGTACTTC. This encodes CASSLSWGAQVQETQYF.

The gene calls are TRBV20-1 and TRBJ1-1; TRBD1 agrees at 7 bases. The CDR3 covers 15 residues. Germline V gives CDR1 DFQATT, CDR2 SNEGSKA (reference sequence). CDR3 nucleotide sequence: TGCAGCGTTAATTTGAACAGGGGAGGAGGCACTGAAGCTTTCTTT. Translated: CSVNLNRGGGTEAFF.

V and J are TRBV7-9 and TRBJ2-5; D gene uncertain. The end of the DNA is better explained by TRBJ2-1, so the J call may be wrong. CDR3 length equals 14 residues. From germline, CDR1 is SEHNR and CDR2 FQNEAQ (reference sequence). CDR3 sequence: CASSMMGTYNEQFF. DNA of the CDR3: TGTGCCAGCAGCATGATGGGTACCTACAATGAGCAGTTCTTC.

The chain is built from TRBV15 and TRBJ2-5; 7 bases fit TRBD1. The CDR3 has 13 amino acids. V was clipped by 6 bases and J by 4 bases; unmatched bases: 5. In germline, CDR1 is LNHNV, CDR2 YYDKDF (reference sequence). CDR3 bases: TGTGCCACCAGTGGACAGGTTGGAGAGACCCAGTACTTC. This translates into CATSGQVGETQYF.

V is TRBV7-2 and J is TRBJ2-5, with TRBD2 matching over 10 bases. Matching the DNA end better, TRBJ2-7 makes the J call doubtful. This CDR3 is 15 amino acids long. Per germline, CDR1 SGHTA and CDR2 FQGNSA. The CDR3 DNA follows: TGTGCCAGCAGCTTAGCAATAGCGGGGGGCGACGAGCAGTACTTC. This translates into CASSLAIAGGDEQYF.

On this clonotype itself: At one boundary the junction diverges from the germline segment, which might be a read error. V usage is TRBV7-9 and J usage is TRBJ2-7; weak D call: TRBD1 (6 bases). The last part of the DNA fits TRBJ2-1 better; the J call may be wrong. Germline lookup yields CDR1 SEHNR and CDR2 FQNEAQ (reference sequence). This CDR3 is built from 14 residues. CDR3 sequence reads: CAGSSLNRDNEQFF. CDR3 sequence (DNA): TGTGCCGGCAGCTCCCTAAACAGGGACAATGAGCAGTTCTTC.

This clonotype was counted many times. The genes are TRBV7-9 and TRBJ2-1, with TRBD2 matching 12 bases. The trim removed 5 bases at V and 5 bases at J, leaving 7 bases unmatched. From germline, CDR1 is SEHNR and CDR2 FQNEAQ (reference sequence). The CDR3 has 16 residues. CDR3 amino acids: CASSRRTSGVHNEQFF. CDR3 nucleotide sequence: TGTGCCAGCAGCAGGCGGACTAGCGGGGTCCACAATGAGCAGTTCTTC.

The chain combines TRBV28 with TRBJ1-6, with 9 bases aligning to TRBD1. The CDR3 contains 14 residues. CDR1 and CDR2 (germline): MDHEN, SYDVKM. V trimming: 6 bases; J trimming: 8 bases; junction bases outside the gene matches: 5. The CDR3 DNA is TGTGCCAGCAGAACAGGGGGCACGGATTCACCCCTCCACTTT. It encodes CASRTGGTDSPLHF.

This clonotype was seen more than once but under ten times. The chain joins TRBV29-1 to TRBJ2-5, with unresolved D. The J call is uncertain, as TRBJ2-7 better fits the DNA end. Germline CDR1 and CDR2: SQVTM and ANQGSEA. This CDR3 has 14 amino acids. The CDR3 nucleotides read TGCAGCGTCGCCCCTCTGGGCGGCAGCTACGAGCAGTACTTC. Amino acid sequence: CSVAPLGGSYEQYF.

There are a few counts of this clonotype. CDR3 coding DNA: TGTGCCAGCAGCTCCGGGTGGGGCACTGGATTGAATACGCAGTATTTT. It specifies CASSSGWGTGLNTQYF. V gene TRBV7-2 combines with J gene TRBJ2-3; TRBD1 might be the D (5 bases). This CDR3 has 16 amino acids. V gave up 4 bases and J gave up 7 bases, with 21 bases separating them. Germline CDR1 SGHTA, CDR2 FQGNSA.

This clonotype was counted between two and nine times. The chain carries TRBV20-1 and TRBJ2-2, with D perhaps TRBD1 (6 bases). V was cut by 5 bases and J by 2 bases, with 15 bases left in between. This CDR3 has 15 amino acids. The germline V gene encodes CDR1 DFQATT and CDR2 SNEGSKA (reference sequence). The CDR3 loop reads CSAPDTGQNTGELFF. The CDR3 DNA reads TGCAGTGCTCCGGACACAGGGCAAAACACCGGGGAGCTGTTTTTT.

This sequence joins TRBV12-3 or TRBV12-4 and TRBJ2-5; D uncertain. This CDR3 is 16 amino acids long. V dropped 5 bases and J dropped 1 base, with 17 bases sitting between them. CDR3 in DNA: TGTGCCAGCAGTCCGAGTACCCCCTACCCCCAAGAGACCCAGTACTTC. Encoded protein: CASSPSTPYPQETQYF.